The T cell receptor beta chain under discussion was sequenced for a study of T cell responses to AZD1222 COVID-19 vaccine. Broader study findings: Close to half of spike-specific TCRs reportedly recognize unmutated variant regions.

Trimming stripped 3 bases from V and 6 bases from J, with 20 bases between. Germline CDR1 reads MGHRA; CDR2 reads YSYEKL. The CDR3 totals 16 residues. Comments on this clone: Its target is not known.

TCRdb's copy holds only in-frame clones and misses some; the assay was immunoSEQ multiplex PCR. This sample's clone table lists 150,000 or so clones. Sequencing used peripheral blood. V gene TRBV4-1 combines with J gene TRBJ1-1, with D perhaps matching TRBD1 (5 bases). This sequence originates from an adult in good health. The CDR3 DNA reads TGCGCCAGCAGCCAGTTCGACCAGTCTCCGGGGCCTGAAGCTTTCTTT. It translates to CASSQFDQSPGPEAFF.